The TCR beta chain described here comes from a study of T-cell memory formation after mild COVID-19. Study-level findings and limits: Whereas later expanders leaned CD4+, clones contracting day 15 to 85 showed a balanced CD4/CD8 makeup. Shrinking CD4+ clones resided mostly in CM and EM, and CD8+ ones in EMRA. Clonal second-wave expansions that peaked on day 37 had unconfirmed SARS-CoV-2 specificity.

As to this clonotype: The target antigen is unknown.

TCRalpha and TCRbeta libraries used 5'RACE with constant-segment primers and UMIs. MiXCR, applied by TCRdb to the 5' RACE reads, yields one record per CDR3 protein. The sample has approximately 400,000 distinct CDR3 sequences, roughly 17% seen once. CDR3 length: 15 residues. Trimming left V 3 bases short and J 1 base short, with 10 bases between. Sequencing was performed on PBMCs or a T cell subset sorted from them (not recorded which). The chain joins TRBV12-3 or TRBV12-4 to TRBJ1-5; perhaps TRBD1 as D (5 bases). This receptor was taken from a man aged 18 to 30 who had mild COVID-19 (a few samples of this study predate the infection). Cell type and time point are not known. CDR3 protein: CASSFRVGSNQPQHF. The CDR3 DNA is TGTGCCAGCAGTTTCAGGGTGGGCAGCAATCAGCCCCAGCATTTT.